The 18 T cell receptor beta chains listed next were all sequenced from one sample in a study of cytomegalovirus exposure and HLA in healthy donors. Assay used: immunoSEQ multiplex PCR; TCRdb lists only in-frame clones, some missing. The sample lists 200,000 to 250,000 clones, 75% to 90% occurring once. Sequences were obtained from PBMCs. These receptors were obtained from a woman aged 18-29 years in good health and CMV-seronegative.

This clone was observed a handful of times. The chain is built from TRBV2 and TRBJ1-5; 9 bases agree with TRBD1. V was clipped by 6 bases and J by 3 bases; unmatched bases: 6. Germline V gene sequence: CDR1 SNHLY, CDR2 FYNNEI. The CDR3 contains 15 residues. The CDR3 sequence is CASRGQGDDNQPQHF. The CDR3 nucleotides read TGTGCCAGCAGGGGACAGGGCGATGACAATCAGCCCCAGCATTTT. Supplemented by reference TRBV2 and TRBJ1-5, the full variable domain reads EPEVTQTPSHQVTQMGQEVILRCVPISNHLYFYWYRQILGQKVEFLVSFYNNEISEKSEIFDDQFSVERPDGSNFTLKIRSTKLEDSAMYFCASRGQGDDNQPQHFGDGTRLSIL.

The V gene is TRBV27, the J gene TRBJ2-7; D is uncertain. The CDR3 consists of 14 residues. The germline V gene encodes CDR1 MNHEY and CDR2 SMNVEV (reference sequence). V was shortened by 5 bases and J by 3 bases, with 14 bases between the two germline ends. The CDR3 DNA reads TGTGCCAGCAGTCCATATTTAAGTCTCTACGAGCAGTACTTC. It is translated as CASSPYLSLYEQYF.

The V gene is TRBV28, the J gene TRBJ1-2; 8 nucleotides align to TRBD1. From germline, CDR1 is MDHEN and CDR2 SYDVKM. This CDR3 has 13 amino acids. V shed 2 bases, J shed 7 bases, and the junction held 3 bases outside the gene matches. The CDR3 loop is CASSLQGALGYTF. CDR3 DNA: TGTGCCAGCAGTTTACAGGGGGCTCTTGGCTACACCTTC.

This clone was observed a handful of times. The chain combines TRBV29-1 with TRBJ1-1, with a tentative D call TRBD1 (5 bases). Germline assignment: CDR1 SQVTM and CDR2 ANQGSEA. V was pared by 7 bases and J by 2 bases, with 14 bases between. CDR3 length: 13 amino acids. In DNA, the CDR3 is TGCAGCGCCCGGTGGGGGATTAACACTGAAGCTTTCTTT. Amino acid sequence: CSARWGINTEAFF.

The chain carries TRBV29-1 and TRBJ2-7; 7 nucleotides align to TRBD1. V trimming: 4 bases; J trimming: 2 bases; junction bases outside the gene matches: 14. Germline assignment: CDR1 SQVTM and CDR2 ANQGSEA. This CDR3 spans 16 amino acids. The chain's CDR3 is CSVAGGQALSTYEQYF. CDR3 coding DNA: TGCAGCGTTGCAGGAGGACAGGCATTGTCAACCTACGAGCAGTACTTC.

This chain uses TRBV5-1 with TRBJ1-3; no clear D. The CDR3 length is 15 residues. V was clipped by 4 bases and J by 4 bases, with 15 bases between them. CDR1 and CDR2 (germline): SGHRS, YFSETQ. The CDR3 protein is CASSPTEFIGNTIYF. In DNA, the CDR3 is TGCGCCAGCAGCCCGACTGAATTTATAGGAAACACCATATATTTT.

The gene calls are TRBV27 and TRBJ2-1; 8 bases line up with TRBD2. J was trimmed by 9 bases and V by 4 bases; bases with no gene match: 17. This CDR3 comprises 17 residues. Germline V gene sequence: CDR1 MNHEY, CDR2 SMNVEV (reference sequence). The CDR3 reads CASSSLFRLAGHSEQFF. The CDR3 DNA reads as TGTGCCAGCAGTTCCCTTTTCCGGCTAGCGGGCCATAGTGAGCAGTTCTTC.

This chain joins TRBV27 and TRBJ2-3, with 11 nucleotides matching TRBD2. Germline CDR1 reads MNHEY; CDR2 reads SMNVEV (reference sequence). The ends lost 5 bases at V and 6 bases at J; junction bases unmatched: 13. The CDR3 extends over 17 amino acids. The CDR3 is CASSPGTSGRFVDTQYF. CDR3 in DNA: TGTGCCAGCAGTCCCGGTACTAGCGGGAGATTTGTGGATACGCAGTATTTT.

CDR3 bases: TGCGCCAGGACAGGGGGTAACGGGAATAATTCACCCCTCCACTTT. This sequence encodes CARTGGNGNNSPLHF. The chain is built from TRBV5-1 and TRBJ1-6; the match to TRBD1 covers 9 bases. Looked up from germline, CDR1 is SGHRS and CDR2 is YFSETQ. The CDR3 loop spans 15 amino acids. V lost 8 bases, J lost 5 bases, and 8 bases stayed unmatched.

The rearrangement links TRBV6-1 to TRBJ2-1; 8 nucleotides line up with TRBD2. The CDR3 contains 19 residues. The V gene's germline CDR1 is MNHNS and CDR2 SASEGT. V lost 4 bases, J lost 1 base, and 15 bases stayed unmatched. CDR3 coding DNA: TGTGCCAGCAGTGCCCCTAGCGGGTCCGGGCTAGGGTCCTACAATGAGCAGTTCTTC. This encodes CASSAPSGSGLGSYNEQFF.

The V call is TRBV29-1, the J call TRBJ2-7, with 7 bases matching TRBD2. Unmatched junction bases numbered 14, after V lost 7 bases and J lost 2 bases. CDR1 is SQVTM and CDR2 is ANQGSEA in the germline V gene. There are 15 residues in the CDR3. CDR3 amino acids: CSAGDYQSSTYEQYF. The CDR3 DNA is TGCAGCGCCGGGGACTACCAGAGTTCGACCTACGAGCAGTACTTC.

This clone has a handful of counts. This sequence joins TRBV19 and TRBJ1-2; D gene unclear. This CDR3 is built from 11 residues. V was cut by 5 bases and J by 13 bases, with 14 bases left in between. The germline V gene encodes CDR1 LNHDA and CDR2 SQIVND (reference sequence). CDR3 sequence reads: CASSLRTEITF. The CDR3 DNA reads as TGTGCCAGTAGTCTTCGGACGGAGATCACCTTC.

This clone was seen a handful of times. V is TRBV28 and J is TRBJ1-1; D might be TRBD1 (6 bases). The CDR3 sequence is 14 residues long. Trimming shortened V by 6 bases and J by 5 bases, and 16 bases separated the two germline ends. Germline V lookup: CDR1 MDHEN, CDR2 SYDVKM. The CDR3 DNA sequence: TGTGCCAGCAGAGGGGACATGGGGGGGACTGAAGCTTTCTTT. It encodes CASRGDMGGTEAFF.

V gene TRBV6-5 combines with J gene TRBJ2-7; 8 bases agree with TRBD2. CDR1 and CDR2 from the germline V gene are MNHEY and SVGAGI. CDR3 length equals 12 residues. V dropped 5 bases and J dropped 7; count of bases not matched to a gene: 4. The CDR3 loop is CASSTSGSEQYF. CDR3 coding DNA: TGTGCCAGCAGTACTAGCGGTTCGGAGCAGTACTTC.

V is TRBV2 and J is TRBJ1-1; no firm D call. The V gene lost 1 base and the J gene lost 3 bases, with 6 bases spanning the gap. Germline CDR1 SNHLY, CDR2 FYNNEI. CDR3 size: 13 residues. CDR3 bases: TGTGCCAGCAGTGAAGTGCAGGACACTGAAGCTTTCTTT. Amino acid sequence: CASSEVQDTEAFF.

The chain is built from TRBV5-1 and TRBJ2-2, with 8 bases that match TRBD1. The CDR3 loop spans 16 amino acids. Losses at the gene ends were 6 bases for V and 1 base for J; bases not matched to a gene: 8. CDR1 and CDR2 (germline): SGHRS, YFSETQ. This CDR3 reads CASNPDGQGNTGELFF. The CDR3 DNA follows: TGCGCCAGCAATCCTGATGGACAGGGGAACACCGGGGAGCTGTTTTTT.

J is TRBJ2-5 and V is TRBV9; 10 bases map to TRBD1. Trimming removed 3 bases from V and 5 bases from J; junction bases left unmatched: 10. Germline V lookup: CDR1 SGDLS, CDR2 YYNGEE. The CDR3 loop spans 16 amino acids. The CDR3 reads CASSAAGTGVGETQYF. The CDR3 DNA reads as TGTGCCAGCAGCGCAGCCGGGACAGGGGTAGGGGAGACCCAGTACTTC.

In DNA form, the CDR3 reads TGTGCCAGCAGTGAAAACCCGGAGGGGCGGGATACGCAGTATTTT. Translation gives CASSENPEGRDTQYF. V usage is TRBV6-1 and J usage is TRBJ2-3, with a possible D match to TRBD2 (6 bases). Germline V gives CDR1 MNHNS, CDR2 SASEGT. V lost 2 bases and J 6 bases, leaving 15 bases between the germline ends. This CDR3 spans 15 amino acids.